This TCR beta chain was obtained from a study of blood T cell repertoires in COVID-19. Per the study methods: Counts of nucleated cells, estimated from reference gene primer amplification, were obtained. Assay: immunoSEQ multiplex PCR; the TCRdb copy retains only in-frame clones and omits some. D and trimming were read from the DNA, whereas the V and J calls and clone size are those reported in that table. The profile covers approximately 94,000 clones, with over 75% appearing a single time and approximately 7.3% taken by the ten largest. The V segment lost 5 bases and the J segment 1 base; nucleotides outside the gene matches: 3. The CDR3 is 14 amino acids. The germline V gene has CDR1 SGHTA and CDR2 FQGNSA.

The chain joins TRBV7-2 to TRBJ1-1, with TRBD1 matching over 8 bases. Sequencing was done on a sample of peripheral blood. The clonotype originates from a man in his thirties or forties in a cohort sampled during active COVID-19. In DNA form, the CDR3 reads TGTGCCAGCAGCCTAGGACAGGGGAACACTGAAGCTTTCTTT. Its protein product is CASSLGQGNTEAFF.